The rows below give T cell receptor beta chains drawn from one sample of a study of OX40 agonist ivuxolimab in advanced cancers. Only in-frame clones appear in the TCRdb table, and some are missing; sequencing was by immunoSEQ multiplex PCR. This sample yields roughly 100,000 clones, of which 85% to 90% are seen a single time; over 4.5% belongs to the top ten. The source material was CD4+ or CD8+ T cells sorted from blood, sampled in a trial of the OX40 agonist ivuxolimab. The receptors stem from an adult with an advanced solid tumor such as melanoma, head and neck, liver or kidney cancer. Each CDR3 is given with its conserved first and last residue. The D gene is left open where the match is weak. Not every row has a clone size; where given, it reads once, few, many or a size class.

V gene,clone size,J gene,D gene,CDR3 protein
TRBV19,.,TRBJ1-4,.,CASRGGGQRANEKLFF
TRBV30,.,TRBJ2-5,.,CAWSDNGGVETQYF
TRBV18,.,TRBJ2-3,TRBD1,CASSPDRRHTDTQYF
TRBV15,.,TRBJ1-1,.,CATSRERGTEAFF
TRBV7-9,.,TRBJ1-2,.,CASSSGQVYGYTF
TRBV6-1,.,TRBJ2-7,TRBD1,CASSVRLGVSDRGAKYEQYF
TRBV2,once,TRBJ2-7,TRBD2,CASSLRASGGYEQYF
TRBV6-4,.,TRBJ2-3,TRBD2,CASSVGGRDTDTQYF
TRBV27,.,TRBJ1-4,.,CASSLSGTGQHGGLFF
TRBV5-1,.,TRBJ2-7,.,CASSLGYGPVVYEQYF